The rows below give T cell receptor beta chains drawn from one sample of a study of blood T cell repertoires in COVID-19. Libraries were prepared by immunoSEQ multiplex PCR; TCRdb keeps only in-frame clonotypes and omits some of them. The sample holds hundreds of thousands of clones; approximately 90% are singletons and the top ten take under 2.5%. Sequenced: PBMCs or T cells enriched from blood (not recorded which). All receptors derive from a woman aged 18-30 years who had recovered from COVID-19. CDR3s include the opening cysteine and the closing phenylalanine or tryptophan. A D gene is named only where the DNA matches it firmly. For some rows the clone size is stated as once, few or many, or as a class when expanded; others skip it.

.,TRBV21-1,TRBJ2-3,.,TGTGCCAGCAGCAAAGTAGGCACAGATACGCAGTATTTT,CASSKVGTDTQYF
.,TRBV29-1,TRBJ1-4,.,TGCAGCGCCTCGGGAGGCGGATCGGGAGAAAAACTGTTTTTT,CSASGGGSGEKLFF
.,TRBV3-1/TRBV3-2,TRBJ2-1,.,TGTGCCAGCAGCCAAGCGAGGCATGAGCAGTTCTTC,CASSQARHEQFF
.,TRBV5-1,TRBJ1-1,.,TGCGCCAGCAGCTTGGGGGCAGAGGGCACTGAAGCTTTCTTT,CASSLGAEGTEAFF
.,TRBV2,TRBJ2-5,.,TGTGCCAGCCGGGTCGAGACCCAGTACTTC,CASRVETQYF
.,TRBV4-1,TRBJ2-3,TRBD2,TGCGCCAGCGGAAATAGCGGGGGCCCCACAGATACGCAGTATTTT,CASGNSGGPTDTQYF
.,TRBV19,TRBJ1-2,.,TGTGCCAGTAGTAGACAGGACTATGGCTACACCTTC,CASSRQDYGYTF
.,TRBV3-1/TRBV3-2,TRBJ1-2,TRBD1,TGTGCCAGCAGCCAGGCGGGACAGGGGGTTGGCTACACCTTC,CASSQAGQGVGYTF
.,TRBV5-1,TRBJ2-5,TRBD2,TGCGCCAGCAGCTCCGGGACTAGCGGGGGGACGCTTGGGGAGACCCAGTACTTC,CASSSGTSGGTLGETQYF
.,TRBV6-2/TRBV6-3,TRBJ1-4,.,TGTGCCAGCAGCGGTAGAATACAGGGTCCGGATGAAAAACTGTTTTTT,CASSGRIQGPDEKLFF
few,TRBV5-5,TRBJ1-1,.,TGTGCCAGCAGCCGGACCTCAGGGGAAACTGAAGCTTTCTTT,CASSRTSGETEAFF
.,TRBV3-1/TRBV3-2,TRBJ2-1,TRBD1,TGTGCCAGCAGCCTGGGACAGGGGAGATACGAGCAGTTCTTC,CASSLGQGRYEQFF
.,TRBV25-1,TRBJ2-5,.,TGTGCCAGCAGTGATGCTGGGGGCAGTGAGACCCAGTACTTC,CASSDAGGSETQYF
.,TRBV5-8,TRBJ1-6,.,TGTGCCAGCAGCTTAGTAGGGGCCGGTAATTCACCCCTCCACTTT,CASSLVGAGNSPLHF
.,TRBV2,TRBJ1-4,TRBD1,TGTGCCAGCAGTGAAAGAGGGACAGGGCACTTCATTTTGTTTTTT,CASSERGTGHFILFF
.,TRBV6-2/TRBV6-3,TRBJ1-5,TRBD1,TGTGCCAGCAGCGGGACAGGGGGTGCTCAGCCCCAGCATTTT,CASSGTGGAQPQHF
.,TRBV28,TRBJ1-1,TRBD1,TGTGCCAGCACCGACACAGGGGGCTATGACACTGAAGCTTTCTTT,CASTDTGGYDTEAFF
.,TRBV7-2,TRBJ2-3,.,TGTGCCAGCAGCTTTAGGAGGGGAACAGATACGCAGTATTTT,CASSFRRGTDTQYF
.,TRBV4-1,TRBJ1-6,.,TGCGCCAGCAGCCAAGCAGGGACAAATAATTCACCCCTCCACTTT,CASSQAGTNNSPLHF
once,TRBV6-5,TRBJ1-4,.,TGTGCCAGCAGTTACTCGACTGGCAGGGTTGAAAAACTGTTTTTT,CASSYSTGRVEKLFF
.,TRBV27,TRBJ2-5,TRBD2,TGTGCCAGCAGTTTTATCGGGGGGCAAGAGACCCAGTACTTC,CASSFIGGQETQYF
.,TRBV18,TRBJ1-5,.,TGTGCCAGCTCGCGTTTGAATCAGCCCCAGCATTTT,CASSRLNQPQHF
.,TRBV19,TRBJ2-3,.,TGTGCCAGTAGTATACACCCAGACCGGGGGAGCACAGATACGCAGTATTTT,CASSIHPDRGSTDTQYF
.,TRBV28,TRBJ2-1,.,TGTGCCAGCAGTCCCCAGGGGACCCCATACAATGAGCAGTTCTTC,CASSPQGTPYNEQFF